This T cell receptor beta chain was identified during a study of blood T cell repertoires in COVID-19. Looking at the study overall: COVID-19 samples from acute and convalescent phases originated in the United States, Italy and Spain. The analysed material was cDNA or gDNA that came from T cells, B-cell-depleted T cells, or PBMCs.

In the original analysis: Researchers report that nucleated cell counts were estimated from reference gene primer amplification. The assay was immunoSEQ multiplex PCR, and TCRdb's table has in-frame clones only and misses some. V and J calls and clone size are copied from that table; D and trimming were computed from the DNA. The sample includes approximately 150,000 clones, around 84% seen only once; the top ten take under 5.5%. Specimen: peripheral blood. This sequence was found in a human donor in a cohort sampled during active COVID-19.

In nucleotides, the CDR3 is TGTGCCAGCAGTTGGCTAGCGGGAGGGCCTTATGAGCAGTTCTTC. Its translation: CASSWLAGGPYEQFF. V is TRBV27 and J is TRBJ2-1; 12 nucleotides align to TRBD2. This CDR3 is 15 amino acids long. J was trimmed by 8 bases and V by 4 bases; bases with no gene match: 6. Germline loops: CDR1 MNHEY, CDR2 SMNVEV (reference sequence).